These 28 T cell receptor beta chains came from one sample sequenced in a study of T cell responses to AZD1222 COVID-19 vaccine. Clones were sequenced by immunoSEQ multiplex PCR, and TCRdb holds only the in-frame ones, with some missing. The table lists about 100,000 clones, 70% to 90% of them singletons. Sequencing was performed on peripheral blood, taken on day 0 of AZD1222 vaccination. The receptors originated from an adult in good health.

The chain joins TRBV7-8 to TRBJ2-7, with 7 bases lining up with TRBD1. The germline V gene has CDR1 SGHVS and CDR2 FQNEAQ. The J segment lost 2 bases and the V segment lost 1 base, leaving 5 bases of the junction unmatched. This CDR3 comprises 15 residues. The CDR3 DNA is TGTGCCAGCAGCTTAGGGGGACAGCTAGCCTACGAGCAGTACTTC. Translation gives CASSLGGQLAYEQYF.

The chain is built from TRBV18 and TRBJ1-4; no clear D gene. The CDR3 runs 15 residues. V shed 3 bases and J shed 1 base, with 9 bases lying between them. From germline, CDR1 is KGHSH and CDR2 LQKENI. CDR3 nucleotide sequence: TGTGCCAGCTCACCCGATGTTGGAACTAATGAAAAACTGTTTTTT. Its protein product is CASSPDVGTNEKLFF. The full variable domain, rest sourced from reference TRBV18 and TRBJ1-4, is NAGVMQNPRHLVRRRGQEARLRCSPMKGHSHVYWYRQLPEEGLKFMVYLQKENIIDESGMPKERFSAEFPKEGPSILRIQQVVRGDSAAYFCASSPDVGTNEKLFFGSGTQLSVL.

The chain recombines TRBV9 with TRBJ1-5, with D tentatively TRBD1 (5 bases). Germline CDR1 SGDLS, CDR2 YYNGEE. The CDR3 runs to 15 residues. Trimming removed 3 bases at V and 7 bases at J, with 17 bases between. CDR3 sequence: CASSAEDNRGQPQHF. Written as DNA, the CDR3 is TGTGCCAGCAGCGCCGAGGACAACCGGGGGCAGCCCCAGCATTTT.

V usage is TRBV5-1 and J usage is TRBJ2-5, with TRBD2 matching over 15 bases. CDR3 size: 17 residues. Germline loops: CDR1 SGHRS, CDR2 YFSETQ. V trimming: 4 bases; J trimming: 5 bases; junction bases outside the gene matches: 9. The CDR3 is CASSPGLAGGLSETQYF. The CDR3 coding sequence is TGCGCCAGCAGCCCTGGACTAGCGGGGGGGCTTAGTGAGACCCAGTACTTC. The complete variable domain, with remaining parts taken from reference TRBV5-1 and TRBJ2-5, reads KAGVTQTPRYLIKTRGQQVTLSCSPISGHRSVSWYQQTPGQGLQFLFEYFSETQRNKGNFPGRFSGRQFSNSRSEMNVSTLELGDSALYLCASSPGLAGGLSETQYFGPGTRLLVL.

The chain combines TRBV7-2 with TRBJ1-4, with D uncertain. The CDR3 contains 13 residues. V was trimmed by 2 bases and J by 0 bases, leaving 1 base between them. Germline values: CDR1 SGHTA, CDR2 FQGNSA. The CDR3 bases are TGTGCCAGCAGCTTAACAACTAATGAAAAACTGTTTTTT. It translates to CASSLTTNEKLFF.

The rearrangement links TRBV12-3 or TRBV12-4 to TRBJ1-2; D unclear. Trimming pared 3 bases from V and 9 bases from J, leaving 8 bases between. The CDR3 runs to 11 residues. The CDR3 sequence is CASSFGRRYTF. CDR3 bases: TGTGCCAGCAGTTTCGGTCGCCGCTACACCTTC.

The CDR3 DNA follows: TGTGCCAGCAGCTTAGCCAGGGGGTTTGGCTACACCTTC. It yields the protein CASSLARGFGYTF. This chain uses TRBV7-9 with TRBJ1-2; 7 positions agree with TRBD1. CDR1 and CDR2 from the germline V gene are SEHNR and FQNEAQ (reference sequence). CDR3 length: 13 amino acids. Trimming at V came to 0 bases and at J to 7 bases, leaving 2 bases not matched to a gene.

Concerning this clone: Other DNA sequences within the sample encode an identical CDR3. The rearrangement links TRBV5-8 to TRBJ2-7; 7 nucleotides agree with TRBD2. V was clipped by 0 bases and J by 7 bases; unmatched bases: 22. The CDR3 sequence is 19 residues long. From germline, CDR1 is SGHTS and CDR2 YDEGEE. The CDR3 spells CASSLGQSDGRPRGWEQYF. The CDR3 DNA sequence: TGTGCCAGCAGCTTGGGACAGTCCGACGGGAGGCCCCGGGGCTGGGAGCAGTACTTC.

This chain joins TRBV4-1 and TRBJ1-1; the D is unclear. CDR1 and CDR2 from the germline V gene are MGHRA and YSYEKL. Trimming shortened V by 1 base and J by 5 bases, and 5 bases separated the two germline ends. This CDR3 has 12 amino acids. CDR3 in amino acids: CASSQATTEAFF. CDR3 DNA sequence: TGCGCCAGCAGCCAAGCCACAACTGAAGCTTTCTTT.

The chain uses TRBV20-1 and TRBJ2-3; 8 nucleotides agree with TRBD2. J lost 14 bases, V lost 5 bases, and 9 bases had no gene match. The CDR3 loop spans 11 amino acids. CDR1 is DFQATT, CDR2 SNEGSKA, per germline (reference sequence). In DNA, the CDR3 is TGCAGTGCTGACAAGGGACTAGTCGTGTATTTT. Translated: CSADKGLVVYF.

The CDR3 loop is CASSQHTSGPGRPAQLVNYGYTF. The CDR3 region has the DNA TGTGCCAGTAGTCAGCACACATCGGGACCGGGACGCCCGGCCCAACTGGTAAACTATGGCTACACCTTC. This chain joins TRBV19 and TRBJ1-2; perhaps TRBD1 as D (5 bases). The CDR3 covers 23 residues. The V end lost 5 bases, the J end lost 2 bases, and 39 bases lay between the germline ends. Germline assignment: CDR1 LNHDA and CDR2 SQIVND (reference sequence).

Turning to this clone: The junction departs from the called germline gene at one end, perhaps through a read error. This sequence joins TRBV5-1 and TRBJ2-1, with 8 bases identical to TRBD2. The CDR3 is 16 residues long. Germline-derived CDR1 and CDR2 are SGHRS and YFSETQ. CDR3 coding DNA: TGTGCCAGCAGCTTGGGGGGGCTAGCGGGTAGTAATGAGCAGTTCTTC. Its translation is CASSLGGLAGSNEQFF.

The V and J genes are TRBV9 and TRBJ2-1, with a possible D match to TRBD2 (7 bases). The CDR3 covers 15 residues. V was pared by 0 bases and J by 5 bases, with 12 bases between. Looked up from germline, CDR1 is SGDLS and CDR2 is YYNGEE. The DNA for the CDR3 is TGTGCCAGCAGCGTAGATGGGGGGGCGCACAATGAGCAGTTCTTC. Translating gives CASSVDGGAHNEQFF.

DNA of the CDR3: TGCGCCAGCAGCCCTTATACAGGGAATAATTCACCCCTCCACTTT. It translates to CASSPYTGNNSPLHF. The chain joins TRBV4-3 to TRBJ1-6; D perhaps matches TRBD1 (6 bases). V lost 4 bases and J 5 bases, leaving 12 bases between the germline ends. Germline V CDR1 and CDR2: LGHNA, YSLEER. The CDR3 length is 15 residues.

The rearrangement uses TRBV25-1 and TRBJ1-1, with D unresolved. Trimming removed 3 bases from V and 2 bases from J, with 13 bases in between. The CDR3 runs to 15 residues. The germline gives CDR1 MGHDK, CDR2 SYGVNS. The CDR3 loop is CASSDSKVLNTEAFF. The CDR3 DNA is TGTGCCAGCAGTGATAGCAAGGTTCTCAACACTGAAGCTTTCTTT.

By share, this clone ranks as medium-sized. This chain uses TRBV6-2 or TRBV6-3 with TRBJ2-1; D perhaps matches TRBD2 (7 bases). Trimming stripped 6 bases from V and 4 bases from J, with 16 bases between. Germline V gene lookup returns CDR1 MNHEY and CDR2 SVGEGT. CDR3 length: 15 amino acids. The CDR3 DNA reads as TGTGCCAGCAGCGAGGGGGGGGGCGGTTACAATGAGCAGTTCTTC. Translation: CASSEGGGGYNEQFF.

The chain is built from TRBV24-1 and TRBJ1-5; TRBD1 might be the D (5 bases). V was clipped by 5 bases and J by 4 bases, with 11 bases between them. CDR3 size: 14 residues. The germline V gene has CDR1 KGHDR and CDR2 SFDVKD. The CDR3 region has the DNA TGTGCCACCAGTGCGGGGGGAACGAATCAGCCCCAGCATTTT. It translates to CATSAGGTNQPQHF.

This clone was recorded only once. The chain has TRBV5-6 and TRBJ2-7; the D call may be TRBD1 or TRBD2 (5 bases each). V lost 4 bases and J lost 3, with 14 bases in between. CDR1 is SGHDT and CDR2 is YYEEEE in the germline V gene. The CDR3 length is 14 residues. This chain's CDR3 is CASSLGPQGYEQYV. DNA of the CDR3: TGTGCCAGCAGCCTGGGACCCCAGGGCTACGAGCAGTACGTC.

V usage is TRBV6-5 and J usage is TRBJ2-1; 10 bases are shared with TRBD2. Germline CDR1 and CDR2: MNHEY and SVGAGI. The CDR3 totals 14 residues. V lost 6 bases to trimming and J lost 5 bases; unmatched junction nucleotides: 4. The CDR3 sequence is CASSRLAGDNEQFF. The CDR3 nucleotides are TGTGCCAGCAGCAGACTAGCGGGTGACAATGAGCAGTTCTTC.

This clone was detected only a few times. The chain employs TRBV6-2 or TRBV6-3 and TRBJ2-3, with 9 bases aligning to TRBD1. The germline V gene encodes CDR1 MNHEY and CDR2 SVGEGT. V shed 5 bases, J shed 3 bases, and the junction held 6 bases outside the gene matches. This CDR3 contains 15 residues. CDR3 region: CASSTGDRETDTQYF. CDR3 bases: TGTGCCAGCAGTACGGGGGACAGGGAAACAGATACGCAGTATTTT.

The V and J genes are TRBV7-2 and TRBJ1-3; unclear D gene. The V gene lost 6 bases and the J gene lost 4 bases, with 13 bases spanning the gap. This CDR3 comprises 14 residues. CDR1 SGHTA and CDR2 FQGNSA come from the germline V gene. The CDR3 DNA reads as TGTGCCAGCAGTTTGAGCAGGTCCGGAAACACCATATATTTT. This sequence encodes CASSLSRSGNTIYF.

The chain carries TRBV4-3 and TRBJ1-1, with D hard to call. The CDR3 covers 14 residues. V lost 0 bases to trimming and J lost 4 bases, with 9 bases between them. CDR1 LGHNA and CDR2 YSLEER come from the germline V gene. CDR3 region: CASSQEPGFTEAFF. In nucleotides, the CDR3 is TGCGCCAGCAGCCAAGAGCCGGGCTTCACTGAAGCTTTCTTT.

This rearrangement joins TRBV7-3 to TRBJ2-3, with TRBD1 matching over 8 bases. With 4 bases clipped from V and 5 bases from J, the junction kept 5 bases outside the gene matches. This CDR3 is built from 14 residues. CDR1 SGHTA and CDR2 FQGTGA come from the germline V gene. The CDR3 nucleotides are TGTGCCAGCAGCTCGGGACAGGCCCTAGATACGCAGTATTTT. This encodes CASSSGQALDTQYF.

The V gene is TRBV2, the J gene TRBJ1-1; D is ambiguous. CDR1 SNHLY and CDR2 FYNNEI come from the germline V gene. This CDR3 has 14 residues. Trimming removed 7 bases from V and 8 bases from J, with 20 bases in between. As DNA, the CDR3 is TGTGCCAGCAATAGAAATATGGGCGCCCTGGAAGCTTTCTTT. The encoded protein is CASNRNMGALEAFF.

J is TRBJ2-1 and V is TRBV7-8; D uncertain. This CDR3 region has 13 residues. CDR1 and CDR2 from the germline V gene are SGHVS and FQNEAQ. Between the trimmed V and J ends, which lost 5 bases and 9 bases, there was a span of 14 bases. The CDR3, as DNA: TGTGCCAGCAGCCCCGGGCCCCTAGGTGAGCAGTTCTTC. It yields the protein CASSPGPLGEQFF.

The CDR3 sequence: CATSRDRTGVTDTQYF. Here the CDR3 DNA reads TGTGCCACCAGCAGAGATAGGACAGGGGTAACAGATACGCAGTATTTT. The genes are TRBV15 and TRBJ2-3; 9 nucleotides match TRBD1. From germline, CDR1 is LNHNV and CDR2 YYDKDF (reference sequence). V lost 0 bases, J lost 3 bases, and 4 bases stayed unmatched. The CDR3 totals 16 residues. Supplemented by reference TRBV15 and TRBJ2-3, the full variable domain reads DAMVIQNPRYQVTQFGKPVTLSCSQTLNHNVMYWYQQKSSQAPKLLFHYYDKDFNNEADTPDNFQSRRPNTSFCFLDIRSPGLGDTAMYLCATSRDRTGVTDTQYFGPGTRLTVL.

The genes are TRBV19 and TRBJ1-2, with D tentatively TRBD1 (5 bases). Trimming took off 5 bases at V and 4 bases at J, with 17 bases between the two ends. The germline V gene encodes CDR1 LNHDA and CDR2 SQIVND (reference sequence). The CDR3 is 15 residues long. The CDR3 reads CASSLASGGGYGYTF. The DNA of the CDR3 is TGTGCCAGTAGTCTAGCCTCCGGGGGGGGCTATGGCTACACCTTC. The variable domain in full, with the rest retrieved from reference TRBV19 and TRBJ1-2, is DGGITQSPKYLFRKEGQNVTLSCEQNLNHDAMYWYRQDPGQGLRLIYYSQIVNDFQKGDIAEGYSVSREKKESFPLTVTSAQKNPTAFYLCASSLASGGGYGYTFGSGTRLTVV.

This chain uses TRBV9 with TRBJ2-3; 11 bases align to TRBD2. The V gene end was trimmed by 1 base and the J gene end by 6 bases; junction bases not matched to a gene: 4. Germline V gives CDR1 SGDLS, CDR2 YYNGEE. The CDR3 runs 15 residues. The CDR3 coding sequence is TGTGCCAGCAGCGTAACCGCTAGCGGGGGGGATACGCAGTATTTT. Its protein product is CASSVTASGGDTQYF.